This T cell receptor beta chain was observed in a study of T cells after yellow fever vaccination. Unmatched junction bases numbered 5, after V lost 0 bases and J lost 3 bases. The CDR3 is 15 residues long. Germline CDR1 and CDR2: MNHEY and SVGAGI. The sample holds many counts of this clonotype. The antigen is not known. By 5'RACE template switching, TCR cDNA was produced, with a universal primer site and UMIs added in the process. TCRdb independently ran MiXCR on the 5' RACE reads; one entry per CDR3 protein. This sample has approximately 74,000 distinct CDR3 sequences, with approximately 5.9% found just once. Study-wide results and caveats: One caveat is that FACS-sorted repertoires could contain abundant clonotypes contaminating from the bulk population.

The clonotype comes from a young man who received the YFV17D yellow fever vaccine. The specimen comprised CD4+ T cells sorted from PBMCs, sampled around 15 days after the first yellow fever vaccination. This chain links TRBV6-5 with TRBJ2-7, with 7 nucleotides matching TRBD2. CDR3 residues: CASSYSSAGVYEQYV. The DNA of the CDR3 is TGTGCCAGCAGTTACTCGAGTGCGGGAGTCTACGAGCAGTACGTC.